The rows below give T cell receptor beta chains drawn from one sample of a study of CXCR3-negative and CXCR3-positive naive CD8 T cells. One entry per CDR3 protein, without DNA, is what TCRdb gives after re-calling the 5' RACE reads. Its listing shows over 45,000 distinct CDR3 sequences. The sample comprised naive CXCR3- CD8+ T cells from blood. The source is a human donor in good health. Some clones in this sample may be carry-over from other donors' samples. Both conserved end residues are part of each CDR3.

j_call: TRBJ2-2
v_call: TRBV7-6
cdr3_aa: CASSLPPVEVTGELFF

j_call: TRBJ2-1
v_call: TRBV2
cdr3_aa: CASSDSAGGYYNEQFF

j_call: TRBJ2-2
v_call: TRBV29-1
cdr3_aa: CSVDLAGERTGELFF

j_call: TRBJ2-2
v_call: TRBV7-3
cdr3_aa: CARGLSDTGELFF

j_call: TRBJ2-5
v_call: TRBV5-5
cdr3_aa: CASSLVGTGGQETQYF

j_call: TRBJ2-7
v_call: TRBV11-2
cdr3_aa: CASSPTDRAPYEQYF

j_call: TRBJ2-3
v_call: TRBV27
cdr3_aa: CASRPTSTDTQYF

j_call: TRBJ2-5
v_call: TRBV6-5
cdr3_aa: CASSRGSWYQETQYF

j_call: TRBJ2-1
v_call: TRBV27
cdr3_aa: CASSLDQGYNEQFF

j_call: TRBJ1-2
v_call: TRBV29-1
cdr3_aa: CSAQGGRDYGYTF

j_call: TRBJ2-2
v_call: TRBV6-2/TRBV6-3
cdr3_aa: CASSPLGFQNTGELFF

j_call: TRBJ2-1
v_call: TRBV19
cdr3_aa: CASIGTGKAYNEQFF

j_call: TRBJ1-5
v_call: TRBV7-2
cdr3_aa: CASSSTGLTGGQPQHF

j_call: TRBJ1-2
v_call: TRBV20-1
cdr3_aa: CSAEGAWGQRQNNYGYTF

j_call: TRBJ2-7
v_call: TRBV20-1
cdr3_aa: CSAALLLRDSSSYEQYF

j_call: TRBJ2-7
v_call: TRBV25-1
cdr3_aa: CASSYPGSYEQYF

j_call: TRBJ2-2
v_call: TRBV14
cdr3_aa: CASSWDLDGELFF

j_call: TRBJ2-7
v_call: TRBV29-1
cdr3_aa: CSVRTGGYEQYF

j_call: TRBJ1-1
v_call: TRBV12-3/TRBV12-4
cdr3_aa: CASSYTRNTEAFF

j_call: TRBJ2-7
v_call: TRBV7-2
cdr3_aa: CASSSLAGGDEQYF

j_call: TRBJ2-7
v_call: TRBV7-2
cdr3_aa: CASSPPSAVYEQYF

j_call: TRBJ2-7
v_call: TRBV25-1
cdr3_aa: CASSGPLLAGVYEQYF

j_call: TRBJ2-1
v_call: TRBV12-3/TRBV12-4
cdr3_aa: CASSLINYNEQFF

j_call: TRBJ2-3
v_call: TRBV7-9
cdr3_aa: CASSRPGGGSTDTQYF

j_call: TRBJ2-7
v_call: TRBV12-3/TRBV12-4
cdr3_aa: CASSLRGQNPSYEQYF

j_call: TRBJ2-3
v_call: TRBV7-2
cdr3_aa: CASSLATGQSTDTQYF

j_call: TRBJ2-7
v_call: TRBV12-3/TRBV12-4
cdr3_aa: CASSFLVDEQYF

j_call: TRBJ1-1
v_call: TRBV29-1
cdr3_aa: CSVEDALRAEAFF

j_call: TRBJ2-1
v_call: TRBV7-3
cdr3_aa: CASSSGFGNNEQFF

j_call: TRBJ2-7
v_call: TRBV3-1
cdr3_aa: CASSQGGRGEYEQYF

j_call: TRBJ2-7
v_call: TRBV7-9
cdr3_aa: CASSGVAGDKYF

j_call: TRBJ2-1
v_call: TRBV6-4
cdr3_aa: CATSRSHGGNEQFF